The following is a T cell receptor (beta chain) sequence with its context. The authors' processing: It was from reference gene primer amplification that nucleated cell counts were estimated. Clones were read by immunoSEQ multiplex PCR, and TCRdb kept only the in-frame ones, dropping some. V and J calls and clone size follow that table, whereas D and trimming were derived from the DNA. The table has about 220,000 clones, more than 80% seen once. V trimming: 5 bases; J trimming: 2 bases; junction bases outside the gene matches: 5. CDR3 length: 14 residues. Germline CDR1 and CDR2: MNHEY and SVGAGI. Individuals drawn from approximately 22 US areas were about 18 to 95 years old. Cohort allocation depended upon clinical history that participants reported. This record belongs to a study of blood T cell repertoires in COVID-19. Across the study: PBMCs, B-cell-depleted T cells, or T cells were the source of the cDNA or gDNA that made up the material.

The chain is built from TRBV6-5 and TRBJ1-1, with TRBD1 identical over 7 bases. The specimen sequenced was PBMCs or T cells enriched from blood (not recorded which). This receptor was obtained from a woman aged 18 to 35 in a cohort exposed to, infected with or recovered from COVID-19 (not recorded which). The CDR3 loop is CASSNRGRNTEAFF. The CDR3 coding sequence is TGTGCCAGCAGTAACAGGGGTCGAAACACTGAAGCTTTCTTT.